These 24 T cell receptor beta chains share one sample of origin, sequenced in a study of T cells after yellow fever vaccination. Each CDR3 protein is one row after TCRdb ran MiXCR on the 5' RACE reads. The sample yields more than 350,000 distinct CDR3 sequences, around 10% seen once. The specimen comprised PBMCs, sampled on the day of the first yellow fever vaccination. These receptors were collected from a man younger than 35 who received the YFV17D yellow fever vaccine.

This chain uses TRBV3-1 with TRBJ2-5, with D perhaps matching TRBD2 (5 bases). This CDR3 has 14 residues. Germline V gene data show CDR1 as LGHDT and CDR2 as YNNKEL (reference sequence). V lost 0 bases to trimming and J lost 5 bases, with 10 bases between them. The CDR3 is CASSQDVARETQYF. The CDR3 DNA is TGTGCCAGCAGCCAAGACGTAGCGAGGGAGACCCAGTACTTC.

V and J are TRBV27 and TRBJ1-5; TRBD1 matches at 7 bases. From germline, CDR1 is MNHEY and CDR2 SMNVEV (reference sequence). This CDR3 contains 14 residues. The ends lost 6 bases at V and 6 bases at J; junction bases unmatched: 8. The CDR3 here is CASSRDRETQPQHF. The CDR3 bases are TGTGCCAGCAGCCGAGACAGGGAAACTCAGCCCCAGCATTTT.

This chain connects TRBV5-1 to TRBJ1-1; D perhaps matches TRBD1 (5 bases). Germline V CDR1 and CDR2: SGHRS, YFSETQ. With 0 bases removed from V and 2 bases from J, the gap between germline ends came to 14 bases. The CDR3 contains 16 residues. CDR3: CASSLGPGGSNTEAFF. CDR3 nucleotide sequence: TGCGCCAGCAGCTTGGGCCCCGGGGGTTCAAACACTGAAGCTTTCTTT.

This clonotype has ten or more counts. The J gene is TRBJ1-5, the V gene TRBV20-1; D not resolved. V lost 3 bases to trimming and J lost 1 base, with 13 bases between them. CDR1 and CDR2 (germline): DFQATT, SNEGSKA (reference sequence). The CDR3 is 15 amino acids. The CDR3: CSASPSRWSNQPQHF. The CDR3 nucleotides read TGCAGTGCTAGTCCTTCCCGCTGGAGCAATCAGCCCCAGCATTTT.

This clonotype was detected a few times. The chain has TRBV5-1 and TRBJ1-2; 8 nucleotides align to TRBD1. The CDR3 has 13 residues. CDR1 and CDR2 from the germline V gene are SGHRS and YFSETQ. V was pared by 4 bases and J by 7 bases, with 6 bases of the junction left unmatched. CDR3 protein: CASSVDRAGGYTF. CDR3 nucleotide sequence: TGCGCCAGCAGCGTGGACAGGGCTGGTGGCTACACCTTC.

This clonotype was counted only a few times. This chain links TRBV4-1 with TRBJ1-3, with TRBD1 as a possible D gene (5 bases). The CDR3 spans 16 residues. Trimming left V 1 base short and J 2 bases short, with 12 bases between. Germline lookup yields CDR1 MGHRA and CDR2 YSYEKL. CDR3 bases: TGCGCCAGCAGCCAAGTGCAGGGAGCTACTGGAAACACCATATATTTT. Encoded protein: CASSQVQGATGNTIYF.

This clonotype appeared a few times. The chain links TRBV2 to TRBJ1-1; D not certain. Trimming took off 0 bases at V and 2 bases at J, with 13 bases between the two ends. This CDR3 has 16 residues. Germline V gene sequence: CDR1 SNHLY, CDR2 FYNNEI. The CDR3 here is CASSEALTGLNTEAFF. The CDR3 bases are TGTGCCAGCAGTGAAGCGCTTACGGGGTTAAACACTGAAGCTTTCTTT.

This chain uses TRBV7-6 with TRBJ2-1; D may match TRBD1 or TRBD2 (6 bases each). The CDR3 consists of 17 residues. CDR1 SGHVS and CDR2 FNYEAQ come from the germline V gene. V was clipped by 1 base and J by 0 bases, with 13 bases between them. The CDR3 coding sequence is TGTGCCAGCAGCTTAGTACAGGGAGGAGGCTCCTACAATGAGCAGTTCTTC. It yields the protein CASSLVQGGGSYNEQFF.

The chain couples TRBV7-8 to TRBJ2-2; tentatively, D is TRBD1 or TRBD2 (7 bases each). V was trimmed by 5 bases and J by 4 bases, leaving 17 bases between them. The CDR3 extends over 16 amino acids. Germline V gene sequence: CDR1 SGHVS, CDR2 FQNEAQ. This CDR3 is CASSLRVRGGTGELFF. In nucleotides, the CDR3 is TGTGCCAGCAGCCTACGAGTCAGGGGGGGCACCGGGGAGCTGTTTTTT. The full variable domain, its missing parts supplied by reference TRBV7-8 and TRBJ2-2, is GAGVSQSPRYKVAKRGQDVALRCDPISGHVSLFWYQQALGQGPEFLTYFQNEAQLDKSGLPSDRFFAERPEGSVSTLKIQRTQQEDSAVYLCASSLRVRGGTGELFFGEGSRLTVL.

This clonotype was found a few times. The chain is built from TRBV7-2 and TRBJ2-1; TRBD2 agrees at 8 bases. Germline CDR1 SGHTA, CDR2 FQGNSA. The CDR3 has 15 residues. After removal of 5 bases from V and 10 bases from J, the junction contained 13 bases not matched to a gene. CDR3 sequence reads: CASSGIAGGGVEQFF. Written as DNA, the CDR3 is TGTGCCAGCAGCGGGATCGCGGGGGGCGGGGTGGAGCAGTTCTTC.

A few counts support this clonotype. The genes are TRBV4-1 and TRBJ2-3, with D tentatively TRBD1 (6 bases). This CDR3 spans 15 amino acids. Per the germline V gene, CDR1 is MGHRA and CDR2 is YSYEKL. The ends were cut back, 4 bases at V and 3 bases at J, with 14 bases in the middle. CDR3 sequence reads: CASSPGQYLTDTQYF. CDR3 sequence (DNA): TGCGCCAGCAGCCCTGGACAGTATCTGACAGATACGCAGTATTTT.

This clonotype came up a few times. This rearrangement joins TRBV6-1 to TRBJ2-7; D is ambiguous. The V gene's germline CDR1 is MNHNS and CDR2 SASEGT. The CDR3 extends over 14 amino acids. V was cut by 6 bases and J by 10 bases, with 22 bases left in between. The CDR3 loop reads CASSFTLLSAEQYF. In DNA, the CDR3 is TGTGCCAGCAGCTTCACCCTACTCTCGGCAGAACAGTACTTC.

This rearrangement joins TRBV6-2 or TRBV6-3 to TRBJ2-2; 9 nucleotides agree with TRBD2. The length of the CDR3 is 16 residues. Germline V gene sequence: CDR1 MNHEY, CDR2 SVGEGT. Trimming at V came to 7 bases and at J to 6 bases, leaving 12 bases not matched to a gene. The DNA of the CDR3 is TGTGCCAGCACGTCCTGGGCCAGACTAGCGGCCGGGGAGCTGTTTTTT. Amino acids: CASTSWARLAAGELFF.

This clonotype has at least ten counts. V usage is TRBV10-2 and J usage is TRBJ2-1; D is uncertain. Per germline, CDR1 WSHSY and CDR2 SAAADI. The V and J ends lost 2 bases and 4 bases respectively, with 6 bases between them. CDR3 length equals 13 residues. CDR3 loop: CASSEGQYNEQFF. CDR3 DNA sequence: TGCGCCAGCAGTGAGGGCCAGTACAATGAGCAGTTCTTC.

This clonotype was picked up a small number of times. The CDR3 DNA reads as TGTGCCAGCAGCCAAGATTCCACTAGGGGTTCACCCCTCCACTTT. Residues: CASSQDSTRGSPLHF. This chain uses TRBV3-1 with TRBJ1-6, with D possibly matching TRBD1 (5 bases). Trimming pared 0 bases from V and 9 bases from J, leaving 12 bases between. This CDR3 contains 15 residues. Germline V gives CDR1 LGHDT, CDR2 YNNKEL (reference sequence).

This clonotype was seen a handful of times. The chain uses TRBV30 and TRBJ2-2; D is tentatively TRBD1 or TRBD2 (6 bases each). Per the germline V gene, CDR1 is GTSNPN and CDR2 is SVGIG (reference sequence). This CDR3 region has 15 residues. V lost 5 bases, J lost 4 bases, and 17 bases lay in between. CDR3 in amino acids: CAWEGGSGPTGELFF. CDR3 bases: TGTGCCTGGGAAGGGGGGAGTGGGCCCACCGGGGAGCTGTTTTTT.

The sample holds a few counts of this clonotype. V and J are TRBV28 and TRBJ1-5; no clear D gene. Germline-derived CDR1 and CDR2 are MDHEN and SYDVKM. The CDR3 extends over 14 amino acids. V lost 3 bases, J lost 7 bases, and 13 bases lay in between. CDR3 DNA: TGTGCCAGCAGTTTGGTCAGCCTTAACCAGCCCCAGCATTTT. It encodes CASSLVSLNQPQHF.

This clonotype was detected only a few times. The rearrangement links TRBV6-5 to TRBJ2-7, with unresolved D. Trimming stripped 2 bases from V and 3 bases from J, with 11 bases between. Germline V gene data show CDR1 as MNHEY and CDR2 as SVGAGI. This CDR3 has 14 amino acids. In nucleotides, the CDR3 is TGTGCCAGCAGTTACACCCAAACAGTCTACGAGCAGTACTTC. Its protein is CASSYTQTVYEQYF.

CDR3 loop: CASSLGQTPLHF. The CDR3 coding sequence is TGTGCCAGCAGTTTAGGGCAAACGCCCCTCCACTTT. This chain uses TRBV12-3 or TRBV12-4 with TRBJ1-6, with D unclear. This CDR3 contains 12 residues. V dropped 1 base and J dropped 13 bases, with 8 bases sitting between them.

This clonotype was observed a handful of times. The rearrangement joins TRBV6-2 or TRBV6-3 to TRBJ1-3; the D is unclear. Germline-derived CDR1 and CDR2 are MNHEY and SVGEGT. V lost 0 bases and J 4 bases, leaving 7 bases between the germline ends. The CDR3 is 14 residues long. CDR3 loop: CASSYSQPGNTIYF. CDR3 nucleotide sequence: TGTGCCAGCAGTTACTCCCAGCCCGGAAACACCATATATTTT.

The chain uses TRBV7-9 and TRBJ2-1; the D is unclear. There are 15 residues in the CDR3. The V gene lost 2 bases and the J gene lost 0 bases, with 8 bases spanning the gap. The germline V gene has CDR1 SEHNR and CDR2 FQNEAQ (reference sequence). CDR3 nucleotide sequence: TGTGCCAGCAGCTTACCGGCTTTCTCCTACAATGAGCAGTTCTTC. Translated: CASSLPAFSYNEQFF.

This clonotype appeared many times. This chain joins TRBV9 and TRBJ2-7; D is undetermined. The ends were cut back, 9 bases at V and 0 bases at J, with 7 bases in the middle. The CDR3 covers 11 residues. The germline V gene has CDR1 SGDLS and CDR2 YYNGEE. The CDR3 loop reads CATVFSYEQYF. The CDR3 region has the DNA TGTGCCACTGTCTTCTCCTACGAGCAGTACTTC.

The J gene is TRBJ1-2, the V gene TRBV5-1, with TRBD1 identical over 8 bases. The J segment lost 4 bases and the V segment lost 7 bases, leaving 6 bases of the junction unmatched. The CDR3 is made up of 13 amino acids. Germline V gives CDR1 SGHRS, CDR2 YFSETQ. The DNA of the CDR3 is TGCGCCAGCGGAGGACAGGGCATCTATGGCTACACCTTC. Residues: CASGGQGIYGYTF.

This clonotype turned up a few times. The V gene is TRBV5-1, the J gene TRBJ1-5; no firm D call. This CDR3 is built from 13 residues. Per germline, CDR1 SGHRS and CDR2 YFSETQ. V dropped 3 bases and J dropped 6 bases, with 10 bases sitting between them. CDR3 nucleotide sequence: TGCGCCAGCAGCTACGGCGTAGGTCAGCCCCAGCATTTT. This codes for CASSYGVGQPQHF.